This TCR beta chain was found in a study of shared clonotypes between healthy human individuals (dated by TCRdb to about 2020). Study-level background: Two women and a few men aged 18 to 49 years were included in the cohort. Leukapheresis yielded between about 0.85 and 9 billion PBMCs per donor. The study deeply sequenced blood TCR repertoires of five healthy adults to estimate repertoire size and the extent of clonotype sharing between individuals. To increase sequencing depth and limit assay-specific biases, TCR repertoire library preparation and sequencing were carried out by different laboratories using diverse techniques. The paper's findings and limits, for the study overall: Pairwise subsampling led to the expectation that sequencing depth would affect the degree of clonotype sharing among donors. The genetic and exposure-history diversity represented was limited by the small number of donors. Sampling was restricted to blood, and TCR repertoires in tissues likely differ from the TCR repertoires found in blood.

Using the deep immunoSEQ assay, TCR CDR3 regions were amplified from genomic DNA by multiplex PCR. For each cell subset, the extracted genomic DNA was distributed evenly across all wells of several immunoSEQ 96-well plates, and each plate served as one replicate. For unsorted PBMC, each replicate PCR was loaded with roughly 330 ng genomic DNA, equivalent to around 30,000 T cell genomes. Ten immunoSEQ deep assay plates were used to sequence the unsorted PBMC genomic DNA. Purified libraries were quantified with a Qubit 3.0 fluorometer, sized on a Bioanalyzer 2100, and re-quantified with the KAPA Library Quantification kit. Every immunoSEQ 96-well plate was sequenced on a dedicated single-read 150-cycle Illumina NextSeq 550 flow cell. Processing in the source paper ran as follows. Because the immunoSEQ output included only junctional sequences and no quality scores, the filtering could not be the same as the filtering used for full-length reads. To assign V/J genes and CDR3, sequences were annotated using PyIR, a Python wrapper for IgBLAST v1.9, with IMGT germline references. Reads with weak V/J assignments (E-value above 1e-6), missing CDR3, stop codons, out-of-frame junctions, or ambiguous translated residues were removed. V3J clonotypes were defined by identical inferred V gene, J gene, and CDR3 amino acid sequence. The percentage overlap between two repertoires was calculated by dividing the number of shared unique clonotypes by the size of the smaller repertoire. Repertoire richness was assessed with RTK rarefaction, the Chao1 estimator, and Recon v2.1 estimates of unobserved clonotypes. TCRdb mirrors the immuneACCESS table, restricted to in-frame sequences. Some clones are absent from its copies; in checked studies, under half trace to an unresolved V gene, and the reason for the others is unknown. V, J and clone size derive from that table, while D and trimming were established from the DNA sequence. The sample yields about 600,000 clones; about 80% were counted once. 12% of the sample is held by the ten biggest clonotypes.

The donors were healthy, HIV-negative adults who had no recently reported acute infections or vaccinations. Every donor was a Caucasian adult living in Nashville, Tennessee, USA. For unsorted samples, roughly 81 million PBMCs were counted and genomic DNA was extracted with the QIAamp DNA Blood Mini kit. Blood was collected by leukapheresis, and PBMCs were isolated by Ficoll-Histopaque density gradient centrifugation and then cryopreserved in liquid nitrogen vapor phase. Note on this clone: Its antigen is still unknown. There are no base qualities to consult, and no much larger clone falls within one base.

Trimming takes 3 bases off V and 5 bases off J; junction bases not matched to a gene: 12. CDR1 and CDR2 are read off the germline V gene as SGHTA and FQGTGA. The CDR3 runs 17 residues from the cysteine to the phenylalanine. Here the CDR3 DNA is all that survives: 51 bases in frame from base 1. The chain is made from TRBV7-3 and TRBJ2-1; 8 bases in the middle match TRBD2. This clonotype originated in a woman in her 40s in good health. Some clones in this sample may be carry-over from other donors' samples. Sequenced material: PBMCs. This receptor carries the CDR3 CASSFRARSGVNNEQFF. The DNA sequence follows: TGTGCCAGCAGCTTCCGGGCCCGTAGCGGGGTAAACAATGAGCAGTTCTTC. The CDR3 plus the reference TRBV7-3 and TRBJ2-1 genes for the other parts give the full variable domain: GAGVSQTPSNKVTEKGKYVELRCDPISGHTALYWYRQSLGQGPEFLIYFQGTGAADDSGLPNDRFFAVRPEGSVSTLKIQRTERGDSAVYLCASSFRARSGVNNEQFFGPGTRLTVL.